This TCR beta chain was identified during a study of T-cell memory formation after mild COVID-19 (dated by TCRdb to the early 2020s). Context from the whole study: TCR sequence clusters from the two donors were found to be largely donor specific. Longitudinal TCRalpha and TCRbeta repertoire sequencing tracked T-cell clones expanding and contracting after mild COVID-19 in a couple of donors. The cohort comprised two young, previously healthy adult volunteers, one female and one male. What the study reported, not specific to this receptor: Only two mild cases were covered in the study, and larger cohorts including severe cases with pre-infection samples were considered necessary. Some responding clones were detected in pre-infection memory, suggesting pre-existing cross-reactive memory T cells joined the SARS-CoV-2 response. Balanced CD4/CD8 phenotypes were observed for clones contracting from day 15 to 85, whereas a bias towards CD4+ was observed for a second wave of clones expanding from day 15 to 37. Contracting CD4+ clones were located mainly in the CM and EM memory subsets, whereas CD8+ clones were found to be enriched in EMRA. SARS-CoV-2 specificity of the second-wave clones peaking on day 37 was not confirmed.

This clonotype was picked up a small number of times. Its antigen is currently not known. Base qualities are not provided; no much larger clone lies one nucleotide away. Ficoll-Paque density gradient centrifugation was used to isolate PBMCs. For sequencing, an Illumina NovaSeq 6000 was employed. TCRalpha and TCRbeta cDNA libraries were built by 5'RACE with constant-segment primers, adding sample barcodes and unique molecular identifiers. Trizol reagent was used to extract RNA from every sample. Amplification of the libraries took two PCR steps, and the second step added a second sample barcode plus Illumina TruSeq adapters. Sequencing of libraries was performed on an Illumina NovaSeq with 2 x 150 bp paired-end reads. On the authors' methods: With migec v1.2.7, reads were demultiplexed and then collapsed into UMI-guided consensus sequences. Using mixcr v2.1.11, the UMI consensuses were aligned to TRA and TRB V and J templates and assembled into clonotypes. A clonotype was counted as expanded or contracted only if both edgeR and NoisET called the change significant, with noise models trained on biological replicates. edgeR calls used a false discovery rate-adjusted p below 0.01 and a log2 fold-change threshold of 1. As an exploratory analysis of dynamics, PCA with hierarchical clustering was applied to max-normalized trajectories of the 1000 most abundant clonotypes. Separately sequenced CD4+ and CD8+ repertoires were used to assign the CD4 or CD8 phenotype of responding clones. TCRdb's own reprocessing of the public reads used fastp at Q25 and MiXCR and kept productive beta chains. Each CDR3 protein gets just one entry, which takes the most common genes and DNA from the rows behind it. TCRdb, not the authors, supplied the V and J calls. The sample includes around 530,000 distinct CDR3 sequences, with 20% to 25% observed a single time. The ten largest account for approximately 8.4% of the sample.

The junction carries 8 bases between V and J, which are trimmed by 4 bases and 5 bases respectively. Spanning cysteine to phenylalanine, the CDR3 consists of 13 amino acids. Only the CDR3 DNA stays, 39 bases, in frame from base 1. Sequences SGHVS (CDR1) and FQNEAQ (CDR2) are obtained from the germline V gene. This TCR came from an adult woman who had mild COVID-19 (a few samples of this study predate the infection). The sample titles of this study are shuffled in the database, so cell type and time point are left out; the donor was told from shared clones. The V gene is TRBV7-8 and the J gene is TRBJ1-4, with no D gene named confidently. Sequenced sample: PBMCs or a T cell subset sorted from them (not recorded which). The DNA sequence is given as TGTGCCAGCAGCTCCGACTGGAATGAAAAACTGTTTTTT. The translation is CASSSDWNEKLFF.